The 20 T cell receptor beta chains below were found in one sample sequenced in a study of beta chain features in type 1 diabetes. cDNA synthesis used the whole RNA isolate, giving expressed TCRB sequences. Sequencing was performed with immunoSEQ multiplex PCR; in TCRdb, only in-frame clones are kept and a portion is missing. The data contain roughly 170,000 clones, 13% of them singletons. The sequenced sample was central memory CD4+ T cells from blood. Receptor source: a woman aged 18-29 years in good health.

The chain is built from TRBV7-9 and TRBJ2-5, with D perhaps matching TRBD1 (6 bases). The germline gives CDR1 SEHNR, CDR2 FQNEAQ (reference sequence). This CDR3 contains 16 residues. With 1 base removed from V and 4 bases from J, the gap between germline ends came to 16 bases. In DNA, the CDR3 is TGTGCCAGCAGCTTAGGTGGCAGCACCAGGGGAGAGACCCAGTACTTC. This gives the protein CASSLGGSTRGETQYF.

This clone was detected a few times. The chain is built from TRBV7-9 and TRBJ1-2; 7 bases map to TRBD1. V was pared by 3 bases and J by 8 bases, with 6 bases of the junction left unmatched. Germline lookup yields CDR1 SEHNR and CDR2 FQNEAQ (reference sequence). The CDR3 loop spans 13 amino acids. CDR3 coding DNA: TGTGCCAGCAGCTTCGGACAGGTGCAGGGCTACACCTTC. Translated: CASSFGQVQGYTF.

This clone was observed a handful of times. This chain uses TRBV11-1 with TRBJ2-2, with 8 positions matching TRBD1. This CDR3 comprises 16 residues. Germline V gene sequence: CDR1 SGHAT, CDR2 FQDESV (reference sequence). The V gene end was trimmed by 3 bases and the J gene end by 4 bases; junction bases not matched to a gene: 7. CDR3 loop: CASSLPPRGLTGELFF. CDR3 nucleotide sequence: TGTGCCAGCAGCTTGCCTCCCAGGGGGCTCACCGGGGAGCTGTTTTTT. The variable domain in full, with the rest retrieved from reference TRBV11-1 and TRBJ2-2, is EAEVAQSPRYKITEKSQAVAFWCDPISGHATLYWYRQILGQGPELLVQFQDESVVDDSQLPKDRFSAERLKGVDSTLKIQPAELGDSAMYLCASSLPPRGLTGELFFGEGSRLTVL.

The chain combines TRBV27 with TRBJ2-5; 7 bases fit TRBD1. Germline CDR1 and CDR2: MNHEY and SMNVEV (reference sequence). Losses at the gene ends were 6 bases for V and 7 bases for J; bases not matched to a gene: 11. The CDR3 loop spans 14 amino acids. This chain's CDR3 is CASSPQTGDVTQYF. The CDR3 nucleotides are TGTGCCAGCAGCCCTCAAACAGGGGACGTGACCCAGTACTTC.

As DNA, the CDR3 is TGTGCCAGCAGCGTAGCTGCGGGGGCGTTCCAAGAGACCCAGTACTTC. Its translation is CASSVAAGAFQETQYF. The rearrangement links TRBV9 to TRBJ2-5; perhaps TRBD2 as D (7 bases). Germline CDR1 reads SGDLS; CDR2 reads YYNGEE. This CDR3 spans 16 amino acids. The V end lost 0 bases, the J end lost 1 base, and 13 bases lay between the germline ends.

V gene TRBV28 combines with J gene TRBJ1-2, with 7 bases fitting TRBD1. The CDR3 covers 15 residues. With V trimmed by 4 bases and J by 2 bases, 7 bases remained unmatched. The germline V gene has CDR1 MDHEN and CDR2 SYDVKM. The CDR3 DNA is TGTGCCAGCAGTTCAGGCGGGACAGCCAACTATGGCTACACCTTC. Encoded protein: CASSSGGTANYGYTF.

This clone was counted between two and nine times. V gene TRBV4-2 combines with J gene TRBJ2-7, with D possibly matching TRBD1 (5 bases). Germline V gene data show CDR1 as LGHNA and CDR2 as YNFKEQ. The CDR3 is made up of 14 amino acids. V lost 4 bases to trimming and J lost 2 bases, with 12 bases between them. The CDR3 DNA reads as TGTGCCAGCAGCCGAGATAAGACAGCCTACGAGCAGTACTTC. It yields the protein CASSRDKTAYEQYF.

The chain has TRBV25-1 and TRBJ2-2; 12 bases are a match to TRBD1. Germline lookup yields CDR1 MGHDK and CDR2 SYGVNS. Losses at the gene ends were 4 bases for V and 3 bases for J; bases not matched to a gene: 6. This CDR3 comprises 17 residues. This CDR3 reads CASSVGTGGYYTGELFF. The CDR3 DNA sequence: TGTGCCAGCAGTGTGGGGACAGGGGGCTACTACACCGGGGAGCTGTTTTTT. Together with reference TRBV25-1 and TRBJ2-2, the CDR3 gives the full variable domain: EADIYQTPRYLVIGTGKKITLECSQTMGHDKMYWYQQDPGMELHLIHYSYGVNSTEKGDLSSESTVSRIRTEHFPLTLESARPSHTSQYLCASSVGTGGYYTGELFFGEGSRLTVL.

This clone was observed a few times. The chain links TRBV29-1 to TRBJ2-7, with a weak D call TRBD1 (6 bases). CDR1 and CDR2 from the germline V gene are SQVTM and ANQGSEA. Trimming pared 5 bases from V and 5 bases from J, leaving 16 bases between. The CDR3 totals 13 residues. This chain's CDR3 is CSVQGLRVNEQYF. The DNA of the CDR3 is TGCAGCGTTCAGGGGCTTAGGGTAAACGAGCAGTACTTC.

This sequence joins TRBV29-1 and TRBJ1-1, with no clear D. Trimming left V 4 bases short and J 8 bases short, with 11 bases between. The CDR3 totals 11 residues. Per germline, CDR1 SQVTM and CDR2 ANQGSEA. CDR3 in DNA: TGCAGCGTTGCGGGGAACGGGGAAGCTTTCTTT. Its protein is CSVAGNGEAFF.

This clone appeared a few times. The chain has TRBV30 and TRBJ2-1, with TRBD1 as a possible D gene (6 bases). V lost 8 bases and J lost 2, with 16 bases in between. CDR3 length equals 14 residues. From germline, CDR1 is GTSNPN and CDR2 SVGIG (reference sequence). CDR3 sequence reads: CARSQGQPYNEQFF. CDR3 coding DNA: TGTGCCCGATCACAGGGACAACCCTACAATGAGCAGTTCTTC.

This clone has just a few counts. V usage is TRBV7-3 and J usage is TRBJ2-1, with 12 bases aligning to TRBD2. The V gene's germline CDR1 is SGHTA and CDR2 FQGTGA. The V segment lost 5 bases and the J segment 9 bases; nucleotides outside the gene matches: 11. This CDR3 spans 16 amino acids. CDR3 coding DNA: TGTGCCAGCAGCCTGGGACTAGCGGGTCCAAGTGGTGAGCAGTTCTTC. Translating gives CASSLGLAGPSGEQFF.

This clone was detected only once. The CDR3 sequence is CAGAGGLNEKLFF. Written as DNA, the CDR3 is TGTGCCGGGGCAGGGGGTCTAAATGAAAAACTGTTTTTT. The chain couples TRBV28 to TRBJ1-4, with 7 positions matching TRBD1. Trimming at V came to 11 bases and at J to 5 bases, leaving 8 bases not matched to a gene. The CDR3 is made up of 13 amino acids. CDR1 is MDHEN and CDR2 is SYDVKM in the germline V gene.

The V call is TRBV4-3, the J call TRBJ2-3; maybe TRBD2 (5 bases). CDR3 length: 15 amino acids. V lost 0 bases, J lost 2 bases, and 9 bases lay in between. Germline V gene data show CDR1 as LGHNA and CDR2 as YSLEER. CDR3 coding DNA: TGCGCCAGCAGCCAAGATGCGGGCTACACAGATACGCAGTATTTT. Translated, it gives CASSQDAGYTDTQYF.

Notes on this clone: In the same sample, other DNA sequences code for this CDR3. The chain's CDR3 is CAWSLGGNQPQHF. The CDR3 coding sequence is TGTGCCTGGAGTCTCGGGGGGAATCAGCCCCAGCATTTT. The chain employs TRBV30 and TRBJ1-5, with a weak D call TRBD1 (5 bases). The CDR3 totals 13 residues. Germline CDR1 GTSNPN, CDR2 SVGIG (reference sequence). V was trimmed by 2 bases and J by 4 bases, leaving 9 bases between them. The complete variable domain, with remaining parts taken from reference TRBV30 and TRBJ1-5, reads SQTIHQWPATLVQPVGSPLSLECTVEGTSNPNLYWYRQAAGRGLQLLFYSVGIGQISSEVPQNLSASRPQDRQFILSSKKLLLSDSGFYLCAWSLGGNQPQHFGDGTRLSIL.

This clone has just a few counts. The V and J genes are TRBV4-2 and TRBJ2-7, with 11 bases matching TRBD2. This CDR3 has 19 residues. J gave up 9 bases and V 4 bases, and 23 bases lay outside the gene matches. Germline CDR1 LGHNA, CDR2 YNFKEQ. The CDR3 DNA reads TGTGCCAGCAGCCCGATGGGACTAGCGGTTTCCACGGAACCACCTCCGCAGTACTTC. The encoded protein is CASSPMGLAVSTEPPPQYF.

The V and J genes are TRBV5-1 and TRBJ2-1, with 11 bases fitting TRBD2. CDR1 is SGHRS and CDR2 is YFSETQ in the germline V gene. CDR3 length equals 18 residues. V was clipped by 3 bases and J by 5 bases; unmatched bases: 13. CDR3 bases: TGCGCCAGCAGCTGGAGGAGTTCTTCTAGCGGGGGGAACAATGAGCAGTTCTTC. It encodes CASSWRSSSSGGNNEQFF.

The chain couples TRBV30 to TRBJ2-7, with TRBD1 matching 9 bases. With V trimmed by 5 bases and J by 2 bases, 10 bases remained unmatched. CDR3 size: 15 residues. Germline V gives CDR1 GTSNPN, CDR2 SVGIG (reference sequence). For the CDR3, the DNA is TGTGCCTGGTTTCGTCCGGGACAGGGAACCTACGAGCAGTACTTC. This gives the protein CAWFRPGQGTYEQYF.

The chain links TRBV28 to TRBJ2-7, with TRBD1 matching 7 bases. V dropped 3 bases and J dropped 5; count of bases not matched to a gene: 7. Germline V lookup: CDR1 MDHEN, CDR2 SYDVKM. The CDR3 totals 14 residues. DNA of the CDR3: TGTGCCAGCAGTTTTGGGATAGACAGGGACGAGCAGTACTTC. This codes for CASSFGIDRDEQYF.

V usage is TRBV7-2 and J usage is TRBJ2-1; D call uncertain. The CDR3 is 13 residues long. CDR1 and CDR2 from the germline V gene are SGHTA and FQGNSA. Between the trimmed V and J ends, which lost 3 bases and 6 bases, there was a span of 9 bases. CDR3 loop: CASSFNSPNEQFF. For the CDR3, the DNA is TGTGCCAGCAGCTTCAACAGCCCCAATGAGCAGTTCTTC. The variable domain in full, with the rest retrieved from reference TRBV7-2 and TRBJ2-1, is GAGVSQSPSNKVTEKGKDVELRCDPISGHTALYWYRQSLGQGLEFLIYFQGNSAPDKSGLPSDRFSAERTGGSVSTLTIQRTQQEDSAVYLCASSFNSPNEQFFGPGTRLTVL.